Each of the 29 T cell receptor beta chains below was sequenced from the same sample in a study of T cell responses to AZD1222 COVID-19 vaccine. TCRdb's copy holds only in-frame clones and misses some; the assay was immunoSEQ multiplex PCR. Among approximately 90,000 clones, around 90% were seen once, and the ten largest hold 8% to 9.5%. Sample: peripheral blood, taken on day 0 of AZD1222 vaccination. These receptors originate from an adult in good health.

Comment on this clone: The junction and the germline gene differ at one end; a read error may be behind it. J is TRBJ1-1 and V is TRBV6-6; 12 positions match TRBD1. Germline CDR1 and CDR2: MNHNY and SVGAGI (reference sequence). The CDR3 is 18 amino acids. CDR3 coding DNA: TGTGCCAGCAGTCTACAACCGGGACAGGGGGCATTGAAAACTGAAGCTTTCTTT. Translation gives CASSLQPGQGALKTEAFF.

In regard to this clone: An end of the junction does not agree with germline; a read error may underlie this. The DNA of the CDR3 is TGTGCCAGCAGCCTAACAGGGAATCAGCCCCAGCATTTT. Protein: CASSLTGNQPQHF. The V and J genes are TRBV7-3 and TRBJ1-5, with D perhaps TRBD1 (6 bases). The CDR3 has 13 amino acids. CDR1 SGHTA and CDR2 FQGTGA come from the germline V gene.

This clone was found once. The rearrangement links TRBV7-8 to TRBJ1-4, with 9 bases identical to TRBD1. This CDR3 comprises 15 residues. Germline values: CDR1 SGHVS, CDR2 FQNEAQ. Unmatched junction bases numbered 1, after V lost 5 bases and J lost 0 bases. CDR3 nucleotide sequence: TGTGCCAGCAGCGACAGGGGGGCAACTAATGAAAAACTGTTTTTT. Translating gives CASSDRGATNEKLFF.

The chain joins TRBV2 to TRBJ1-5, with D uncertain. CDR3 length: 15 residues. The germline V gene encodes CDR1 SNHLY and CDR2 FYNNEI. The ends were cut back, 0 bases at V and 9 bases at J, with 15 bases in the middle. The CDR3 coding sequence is TGTGCCAGCAGTGAAGCGCTTGGGGTCAGGCCGCCCCAGCATTTT. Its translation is CASSEALGVRPPQHF.

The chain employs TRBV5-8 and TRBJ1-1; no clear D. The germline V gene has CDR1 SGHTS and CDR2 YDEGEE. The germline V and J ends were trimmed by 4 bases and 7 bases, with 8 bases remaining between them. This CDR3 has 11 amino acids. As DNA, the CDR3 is TGTGCCAGCAGCCGTCTCGGTGAAGCTTTCTTT. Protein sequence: CASSRLGEAFF.

DNA for the CDR3: TGCGCCAGCAGTGAGCAGGTCAGGAACACTGAAGCTTTCTTT. It specifies CASSEQVRNTEAFF. The chain has TRBV5-1 and TRBJ1-1; D not certain. Per the germline V gene, CDR1 is SGHRS and CDR2 is YFSETQ. The CDR3 consists of 14 residues. V was pared by 5 bases and J by 1 base, with 12 bases between.

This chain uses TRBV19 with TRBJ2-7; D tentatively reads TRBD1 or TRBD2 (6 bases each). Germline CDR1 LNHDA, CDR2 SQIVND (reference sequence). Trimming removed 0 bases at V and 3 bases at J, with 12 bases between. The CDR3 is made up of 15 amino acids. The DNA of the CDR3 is TGTGCCAGTAGTATAGATCGGGGGCTCAGCTACGAGCAGTACTTC. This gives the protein CASSIDRGLSYEQYF.

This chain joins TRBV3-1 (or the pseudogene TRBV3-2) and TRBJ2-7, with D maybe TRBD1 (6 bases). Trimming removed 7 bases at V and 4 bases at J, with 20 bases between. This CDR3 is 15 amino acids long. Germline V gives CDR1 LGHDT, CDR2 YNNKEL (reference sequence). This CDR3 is CASTTTWDTGYEQYF. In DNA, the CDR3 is TGTGCCAGCACCACAACCTGGGACACGGGTTACGAGCAGTACTTC.

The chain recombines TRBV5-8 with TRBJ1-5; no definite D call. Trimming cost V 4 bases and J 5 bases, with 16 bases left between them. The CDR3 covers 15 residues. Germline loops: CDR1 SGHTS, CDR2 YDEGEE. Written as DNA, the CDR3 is TGTGCCAGCAGCGTTGTGGGCCAGAATTATCAGCCCCAGCATTTT. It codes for CASSVVGQNYQPQHF.

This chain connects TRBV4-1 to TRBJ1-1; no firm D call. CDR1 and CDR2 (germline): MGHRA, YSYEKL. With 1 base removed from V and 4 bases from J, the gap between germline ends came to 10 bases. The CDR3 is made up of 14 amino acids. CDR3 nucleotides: TGCGCCAGCAGCCAAGCGCAGTGGGGCACTGAAGCTTTCTTT. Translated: CASSQAQWGTEAFF.

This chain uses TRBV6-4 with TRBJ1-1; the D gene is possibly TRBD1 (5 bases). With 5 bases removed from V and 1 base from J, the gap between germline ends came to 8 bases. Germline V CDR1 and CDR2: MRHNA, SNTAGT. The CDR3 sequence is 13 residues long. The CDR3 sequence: CASSSRENTEAFF. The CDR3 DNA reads TGTGCCAGCAGTTCCAGGGAGAACACTGAAGCTTTCTTT.

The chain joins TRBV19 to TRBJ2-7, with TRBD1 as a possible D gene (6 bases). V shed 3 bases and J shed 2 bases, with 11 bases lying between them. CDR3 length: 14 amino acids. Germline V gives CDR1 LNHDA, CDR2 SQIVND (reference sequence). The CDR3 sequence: CASSMGRGAYEQYF. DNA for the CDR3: TGTGCCAGTAGTATGGGCAGGGGCGCCTACGAGCAGTACTTC.

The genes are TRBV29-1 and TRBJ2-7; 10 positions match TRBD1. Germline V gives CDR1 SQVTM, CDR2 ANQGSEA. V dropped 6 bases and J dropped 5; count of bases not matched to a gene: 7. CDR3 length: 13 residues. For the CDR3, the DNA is TGCAGCGTCCTCGGACAGGGGGTGGACGAGCAGTACTTC. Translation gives CSVLGQGVDEQYF.

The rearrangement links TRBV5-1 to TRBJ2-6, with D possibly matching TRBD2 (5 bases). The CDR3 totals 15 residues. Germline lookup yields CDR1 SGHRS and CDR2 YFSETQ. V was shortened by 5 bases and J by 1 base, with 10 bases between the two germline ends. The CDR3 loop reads CASSWELSGANVLTF. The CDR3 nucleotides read TGCGCCAGCAGTTGGGAGCTTTCTGGGGCCAACGTCCTGACTTTC.

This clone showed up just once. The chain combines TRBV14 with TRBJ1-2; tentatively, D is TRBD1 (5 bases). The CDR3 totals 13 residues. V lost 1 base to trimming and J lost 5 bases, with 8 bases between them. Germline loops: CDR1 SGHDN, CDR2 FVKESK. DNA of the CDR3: TGTGCCAGCAGCCAAGGTGGGGGGTATGGCTACACCTTC. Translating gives CASSQGGGYGYTF. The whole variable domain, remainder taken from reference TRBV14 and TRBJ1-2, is EAGVTQFPSHSVIEKGQTVTLRCDPISGHDNLYWYRRVMGKEIKFLLHFVKESKQDESGMPNNRFLAERTGGTYSTLKVQPAELEDSGVYFCASSQGGGYGYTFGSGTRLTVV.

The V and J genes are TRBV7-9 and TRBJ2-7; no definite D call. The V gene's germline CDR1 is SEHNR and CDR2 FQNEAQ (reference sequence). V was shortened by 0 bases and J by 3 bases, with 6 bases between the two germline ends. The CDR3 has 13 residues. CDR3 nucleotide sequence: TGTGCCAGCAGCTTAGCTGGGGACTACGAGCAGTACTTC. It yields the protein CASSLAGDYEQYF.

The CDR3 nucleotides are TGCGCCAGCAGCCAAGTTTTGGCGGGGGCGCTGACAGATACGCAGTATTTT. This codes for CASSQVLAGALTDTQYF. The chain recombines TRBV4-3 with TRBJ2-3, with TRBD2 as a possible D gene (7 bases). CDR1 and CDR2 from the germline V gene are LGHNA and YSLEER. Trimming cost V 1 base and J 3 bases, with 17 bases left between them. CDR3 size: 17 residues.

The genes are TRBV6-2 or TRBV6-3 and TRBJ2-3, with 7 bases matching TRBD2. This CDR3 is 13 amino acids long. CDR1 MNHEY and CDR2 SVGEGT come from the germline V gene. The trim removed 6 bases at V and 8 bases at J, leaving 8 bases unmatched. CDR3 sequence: CASSPGGIGTQYF. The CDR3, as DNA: TGTGCCAGCAGCCCCGGGGGGATAGGTACGCAGTATTTT.

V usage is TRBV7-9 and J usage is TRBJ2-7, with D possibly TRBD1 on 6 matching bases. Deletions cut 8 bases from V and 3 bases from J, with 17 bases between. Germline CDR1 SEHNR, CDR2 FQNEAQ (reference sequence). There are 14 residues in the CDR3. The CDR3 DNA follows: TGTGCCAGCCGACCCGGACAGACAGGCTACGAGCAGTACTTC. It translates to CASRPGQTGYEQYF.

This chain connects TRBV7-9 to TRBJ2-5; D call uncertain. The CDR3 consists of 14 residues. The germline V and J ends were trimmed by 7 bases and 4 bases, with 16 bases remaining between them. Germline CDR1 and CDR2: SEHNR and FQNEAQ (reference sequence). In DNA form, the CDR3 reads TGTGCCAGCACCCCCCCGCGGCCCCCAGAGACCCAGTACTTC. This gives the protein CASTPPRPPETQYF.

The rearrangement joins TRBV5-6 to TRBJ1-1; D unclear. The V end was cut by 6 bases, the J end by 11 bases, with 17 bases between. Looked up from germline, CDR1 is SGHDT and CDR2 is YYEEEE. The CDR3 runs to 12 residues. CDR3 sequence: CASTSLGGNAFF. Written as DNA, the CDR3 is TGTGCCAGCACCAGTTTGGGCGGGAACGCTTTCTTT. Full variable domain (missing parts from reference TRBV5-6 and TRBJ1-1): DAGVTQSPTHLIKTRGQQVTLRCSPKSGHDTVSWYQQALGQGPQFIFQYYEEEERQRGNFPDRFSGHQFPNYSSELNVNALLLGDSALYLCASTSLGGNAFFGQGTRLTVV.

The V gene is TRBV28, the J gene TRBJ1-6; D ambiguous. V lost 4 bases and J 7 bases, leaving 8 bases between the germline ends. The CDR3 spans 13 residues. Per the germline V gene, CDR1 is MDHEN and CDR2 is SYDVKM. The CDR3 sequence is CASSWESNSPLHF. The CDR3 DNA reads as TGTGCCAGCAGTTGGGAGTCAAATTCACCCCTCCACTTT. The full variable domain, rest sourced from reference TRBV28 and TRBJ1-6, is DVKVTQSSRYLVKRTGEKVFLECVQDMDHENMFWYRQDPGLGLRLIYFSYDVKMKEKGDIPEGYSVSREKKERFSLILESASTNQTSMYLCASSWESNSPLHFGNGTRLTVT.

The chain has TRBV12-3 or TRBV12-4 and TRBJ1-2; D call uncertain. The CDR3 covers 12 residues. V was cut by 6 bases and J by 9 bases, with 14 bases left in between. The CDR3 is CASSQGALRYTF. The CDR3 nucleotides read TGTGCCAGCAGCCAAGGTGCTTTACGCTACACCTTC.

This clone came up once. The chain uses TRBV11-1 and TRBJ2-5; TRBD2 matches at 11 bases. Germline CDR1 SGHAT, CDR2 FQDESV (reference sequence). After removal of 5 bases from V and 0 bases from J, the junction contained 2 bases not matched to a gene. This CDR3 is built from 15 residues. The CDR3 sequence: CASSQGLADQETQYF. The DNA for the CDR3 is TGTGCCAGCAGCCAGGGACTAGCGGACCAAGAGACCCAGTACTTC. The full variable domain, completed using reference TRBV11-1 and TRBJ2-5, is EAEVAQSPRYKITEKSQAVAFWCDPISGHATLYWYRQILGQGPELLVQFQDESVVDDSQLPKDRFSAERLKGVDSTLKIQPAELGDSAMYLCASSQGLADQETQYFGPGTRLLVL.

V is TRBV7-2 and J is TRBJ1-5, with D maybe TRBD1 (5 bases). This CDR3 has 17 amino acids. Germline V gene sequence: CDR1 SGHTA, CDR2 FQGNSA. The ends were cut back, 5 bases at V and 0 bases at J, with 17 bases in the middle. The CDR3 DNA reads TGTGCCAGCAGCCCCCGAACCGAGGGGTATAGCAATCAGCCCCAGCATTTT. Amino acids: CASSPRTEGYSNQPQHF.

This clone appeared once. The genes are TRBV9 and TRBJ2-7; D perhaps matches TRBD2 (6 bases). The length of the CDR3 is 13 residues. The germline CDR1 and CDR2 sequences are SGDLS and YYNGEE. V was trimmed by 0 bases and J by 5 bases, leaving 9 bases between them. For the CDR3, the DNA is TGTGCCAGCAGCGTAGGCGGGGTCGACGAGCAGTACTTC. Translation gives CASSVGGVDEQYF.

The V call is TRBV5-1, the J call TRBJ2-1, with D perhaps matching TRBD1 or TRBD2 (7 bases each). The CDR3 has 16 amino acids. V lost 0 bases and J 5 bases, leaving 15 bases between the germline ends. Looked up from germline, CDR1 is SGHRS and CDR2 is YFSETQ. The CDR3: CASSLAVSGTDNEQFF. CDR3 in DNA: TGCGCCAGCAGCTTGGCCGTAAGCGGGACAGACAATGAGCAGTTCTTC. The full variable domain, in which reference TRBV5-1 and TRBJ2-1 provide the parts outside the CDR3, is KAGVTQTPRYLIKTRGQQVTLSCSPISGHRSVSWYQQTPGQGLQFLFEYFSETQRNKGNFPGRFSGRQFSNSRSEMNVSTLELGDSALYLCASSLAVSGTDNEQFFGPGTRLTVL.

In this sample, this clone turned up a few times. This CDR3 reads CASSLWTGGFNTGELFF. The CDR3 DNA is TGTGCCAGCAGCCTCTGGACAGGGGGGTTTAACACCGGGGAGCTGTTTTTT. The chain employs TRBV7-9 and TRBJ2-2; 10 positions agree with TRBD1. The CDR3 loop spans 17 amino acids. V shed 5 bases and J 2 bases; nucleotides not matched to a gene: 8. Germline loops: CDR1 SEHNR, CDR2 FQNEAQ (reference sequence).

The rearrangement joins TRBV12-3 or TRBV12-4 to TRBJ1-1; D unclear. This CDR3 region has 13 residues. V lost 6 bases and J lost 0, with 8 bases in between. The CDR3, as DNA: TGTGCCAGCAGCAATACCCTGAACACTGAAGCTTTCTTT. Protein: CASSNTLNTEAFF.